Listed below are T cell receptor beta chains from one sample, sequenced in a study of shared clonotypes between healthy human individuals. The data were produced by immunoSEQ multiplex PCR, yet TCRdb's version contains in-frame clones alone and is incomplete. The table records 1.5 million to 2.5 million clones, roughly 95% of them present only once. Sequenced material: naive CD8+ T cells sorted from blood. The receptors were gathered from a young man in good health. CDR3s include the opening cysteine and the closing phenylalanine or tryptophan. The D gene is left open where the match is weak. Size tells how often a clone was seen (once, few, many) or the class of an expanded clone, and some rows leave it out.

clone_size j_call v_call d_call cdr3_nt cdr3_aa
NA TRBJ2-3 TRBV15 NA TGTGCCACCAGCTCTAGGGTTTTGTATACGCAGTATTTT CATSSRVLYTQYF
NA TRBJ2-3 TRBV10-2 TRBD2 TGCGCCAGCAGTGATTTTCCGGGGGGGGAGGGAAGCACAGATACGCAGTATTTT CASSDFPGGEGSTDTQYF
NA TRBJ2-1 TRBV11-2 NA TGTGCCAGCAGCAACCCTAGCACCCATGAGCAGTTCTTC CASSNPSTHEQFF
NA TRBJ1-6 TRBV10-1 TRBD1 TGCGCCAGCAGGGGGGGACAGGGGTATTCACCCCTCCACTTT CASRGGQGYSPLHF
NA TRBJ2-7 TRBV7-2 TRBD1 TGTGCCAGCAGCTTTACCGGGACAGTCACCTACGAGCAGTACTTC CASSFTGTVTYEQYF
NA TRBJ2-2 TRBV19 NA TGTGCCAGTAGTGGACAGAACACCGGGGAGCTGTTTTTT CASSGQNTGELFF
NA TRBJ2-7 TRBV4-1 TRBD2 TGCGCCAGCAGCCAAGTCCCAGCGGGACCCTACGAGCAGTACTTC CASSQVPAGPYEQYF
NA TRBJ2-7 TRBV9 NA TGTGCCAGCAGCGGCGCTCGGGACCGGAGCTCCTACGAGCAGTACTTC CASSGARDRSSYEQYF
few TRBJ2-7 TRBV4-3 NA TGCGCCAGCAGCCAAGATTGGGGCGGCTCCTACGAGCAGTACTTC CASSQDWGGSYEQYF
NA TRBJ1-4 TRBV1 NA TGCACCAGCAGCCAAGATTGGGGGAGAGCTAATGAAAAACTGTTTTTT CTSSQDWGRANEKLFF
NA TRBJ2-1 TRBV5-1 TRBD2 TGCGCCAGCAGCGCCCGACTAGCGGGATCTTTCAATGAGCAGTTCTTC CASSARLAGSFNEQFF
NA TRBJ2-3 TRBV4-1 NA TGCGCCAGCAGCCAAGAACAGGGTGGAGATACGCAGTATTTT CASSQEQGGDTQYF
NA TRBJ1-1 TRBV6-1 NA TGTGCCAGCAGTGAAACGTGGGATCAGGACTCGAACACTGAAGCTTTCTTT CASSETWDQDSNTEAFF
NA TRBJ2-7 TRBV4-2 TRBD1 TGTGCCAGCAGCCAAGATCCCGGACAGGGGAACCAGATCCTCTACGAGCAGTACTTC CASSQDPGQGNQILYEQYF
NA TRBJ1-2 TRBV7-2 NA TGTGCCAGCAGCTTAGCCGCGGACAACACCTTC CASSLAADNTF